This TCR beta chain was identified during a study of graft-versus-host responses after intestinal transplantation. Study at large: Anti-thymocyte globulin induction was given to all recipients, followed by tacrolimus and steroids for 2 to 4 years.

The study, taken as a whole, reports: GvH clones turned up in recipient marrow; some had shown up first in ileum or blood. Peak GvH clone levels in circulation were associated with early post-transplant HvG declines.

A word on this clone: The antigen is not known.

Profiled with immunoSEQ multiplex PCR; TCRdb holds only in-frame clones, not every one. The data hold about 25,000 clones, with more than 90% observed a single time. Trimming stripped 7 bases from V and 5 bases from J, with 25 bases between. The CDR3 is 18 residues long. The V gene's germline CDR1 is SGHDT and CDR2 YYEEEE. The TCR comes from a human patient who received an intestinal transplant, so some T cells may come from the graft donor. This sequence joins TRBV5-6 and TRBJ2-6; D gene uncertain. The sequencing used PBMCs, collected around 29 days after intestinal transplant. CDR3 nucleotides: TGTGCCAGCTATTTCTACAATAAGTCACAAAGTCGGGCCAACGTCCTGACTTTC. This translates into CASYFYNKSQSRANVLTF.